The T cell receptor (beta chain) described here comes from a study of blood T cell repertoires in COVID-19. At the level of the study: Acute and convalescent COVID-19 samples came from the United States, Italy and Spain.

The germline V gene has CDR1 KGHSH and CDR2 LQKENI. V dropped 2 bases and J dropped 2; count of bases not matched to a gene: 5. The CDR3 covers 15 residues. Per the original data handling: Reference gene primer amplification gave estimated nucleated cell counts. Using immunoSEQ multiplex PCR, the repertoire was profiled, and TCRdb retains in-frame clones only, with some absent. That table furnishes V, J and clone size, whereas the DNA furnished D and trimming. The table includes tens of thousands of clones, 85% to 90% detected once. Self-reported history from a screening survey and questionnaire set each donor's cohort.

Material for sequencing was PBMCs or T cells enriched from blood (not recorded which). The sequence derives from a woman aged 35 to 49 who had recovered from COVID-19. This sequence joins TRBV18 and TRBJ2-5; 7 nucleotides match TRBD2. Written as DNA, the CDR3 is TGTGCCAGCTCACCAACCAGCGGGGAACAAGAGACCCAGTACTTC. Its translation: CASSPTSGEQETQYF.